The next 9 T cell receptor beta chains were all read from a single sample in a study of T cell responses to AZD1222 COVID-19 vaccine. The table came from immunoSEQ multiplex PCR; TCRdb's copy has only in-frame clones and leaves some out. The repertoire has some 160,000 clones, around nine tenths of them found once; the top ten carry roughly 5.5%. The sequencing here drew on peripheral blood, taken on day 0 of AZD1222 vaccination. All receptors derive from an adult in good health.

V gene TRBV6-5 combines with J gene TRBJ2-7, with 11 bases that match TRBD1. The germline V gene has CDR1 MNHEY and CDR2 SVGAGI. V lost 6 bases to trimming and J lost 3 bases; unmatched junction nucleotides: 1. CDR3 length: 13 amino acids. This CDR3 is CASRGTGGYEQYF. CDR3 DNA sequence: TGTGCCAGCAGGGGGACAGGGGGCTACGAGCAGTACTTC.

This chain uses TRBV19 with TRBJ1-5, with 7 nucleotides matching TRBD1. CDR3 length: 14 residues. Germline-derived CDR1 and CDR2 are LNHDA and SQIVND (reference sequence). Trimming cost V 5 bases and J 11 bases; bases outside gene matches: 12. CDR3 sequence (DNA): TGTGCCAGTAGTCCAAAAGACAGGGCCGCCTCCCAGCATTTT. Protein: CASSPKDRAASQHF.

The CDR3 DNA follows: TGTGCCAGCAGTGAGAGGGGGGCAGGTTTGAACACTGAAGCTTTCTTT. It translates to CASSERGAGLNTEAFF. V and J are TRBV2 and TRBJ1-1; weak D call: TRBD1 (6 bases). The CDR3 is 16 residues long. Germline loops: CDR1 SNHLY, CDR2 FYNNEI. The V end was cut by 3 bases, the J end by 0 bases, with 14 bases between.

The CDR3 DNA is TGCAGCGTTGAAGGCCCAACGAGGACTGAAGCTTTCTTT. Amino acid sequence: CSVEGPTRTEAFF. V and J are TRBV29-1 and TRBJ1-1; D remains ambiguous. Trimming cost V 1 base and J 5 bases, with 11 bases left between them. The length of the CDR3 is 13 residues. Germline V CDR1 and CDR2: SQVTM, ANQGSEA.

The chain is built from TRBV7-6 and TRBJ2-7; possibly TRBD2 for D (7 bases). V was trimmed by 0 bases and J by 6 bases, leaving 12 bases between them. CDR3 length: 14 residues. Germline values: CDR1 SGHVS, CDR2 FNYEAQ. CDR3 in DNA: TGTGCCAGCAGCTTAGCGCCGGGGGGCGCCGAGCAGTACTTC. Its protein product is CASSLAPGGAEQYF.

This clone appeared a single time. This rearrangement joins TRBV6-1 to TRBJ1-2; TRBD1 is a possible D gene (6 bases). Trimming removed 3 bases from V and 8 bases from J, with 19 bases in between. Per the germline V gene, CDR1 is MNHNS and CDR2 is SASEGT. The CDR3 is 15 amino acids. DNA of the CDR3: TGTGCCAGCAGTGATGCCCGTGGACAGCGGAAGGGCTACACCTTC. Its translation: CASSDARGQRKGYTF.

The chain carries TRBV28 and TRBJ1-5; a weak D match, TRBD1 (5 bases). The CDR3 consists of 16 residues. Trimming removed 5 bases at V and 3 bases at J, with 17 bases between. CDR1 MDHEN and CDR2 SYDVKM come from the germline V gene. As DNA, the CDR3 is TGTGCCAGCAGTCCACCCCGCCCAGGGAACAATCAGCCCCAGCATTTT. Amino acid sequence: CASSPPRPGNNQPQHF.

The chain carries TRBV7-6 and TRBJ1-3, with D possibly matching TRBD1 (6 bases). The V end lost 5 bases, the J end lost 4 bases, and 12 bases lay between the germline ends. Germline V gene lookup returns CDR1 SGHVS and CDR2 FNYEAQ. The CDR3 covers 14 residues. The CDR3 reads CASSAPGQGNTIYF. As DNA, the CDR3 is TGTGCCAGCAGCGCTCCGGGACAAGGAAACACCATATATTTT.

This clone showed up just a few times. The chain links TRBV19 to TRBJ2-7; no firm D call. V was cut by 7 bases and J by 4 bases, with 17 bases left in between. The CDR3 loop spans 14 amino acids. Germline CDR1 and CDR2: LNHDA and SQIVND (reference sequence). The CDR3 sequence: CASKRDPKLYEQYF. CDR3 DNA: TGTGCCAGTAAAAGAGATCCAAAACTTTACGAGCAGTACTTC.